This T cell receptor beta chain was captured in a study of cytomegalovirus exposure and HLA in healthy donors. With 60 Vbeta and 13 Jbeta primers, the PCR was carried out. Measured with immunoSEQ multiplex PCR; TCRdb has only the in-frame clones, and not every one. The sample records more than 70,000 clones, around 74% being singletons. The CDR3 is 13 amino acids. Trimming took off 0 bases at V and 4 bases at J, with 5 bases between the two ends. The V gene's germline CDR1 is LGHNA and CDR2 YSLEER. The sequence derives from a boy aged 5-17 years in good health and CMV-seronegative. The material sequenced was PBMCs. The chain couples TRBV4-3 to TRBJ2-3; D is undetermined. Written as DNA, the CDR3 is TGCGCCAGCAGCCAAGACGAGGCAGATACGCAGTATTTT. Translated: CASSQDEADTQYF.